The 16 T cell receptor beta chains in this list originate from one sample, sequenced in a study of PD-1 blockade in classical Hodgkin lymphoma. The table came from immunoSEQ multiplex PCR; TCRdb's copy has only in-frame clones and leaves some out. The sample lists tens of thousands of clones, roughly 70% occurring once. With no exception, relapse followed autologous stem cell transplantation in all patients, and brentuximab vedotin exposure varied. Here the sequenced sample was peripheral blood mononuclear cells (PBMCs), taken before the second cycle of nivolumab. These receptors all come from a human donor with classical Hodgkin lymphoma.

The CDR3 protein is CASATGVFKKLFF. CDR3 DNA: TGTGCCAGCGCCACCGGGGTATTCAAAAAACTGTTTTTT. The V call is TRBV28, the J call TRBJ1-4; the D is unclear. CDR3 length: 13 residues. V gave up 8 bases and J gave up 9 bases, with 16 bases separating them. Germline V gene sequence: CDR1 MDHEN, CDR2 SYDVKM. Full variable domain (remainder filled in from reference TRBV28 and TRBJ1-4): DVKVTQSSRYLVKRTGEKVFLECVQDMDHENMFWYRQDPGLGLRLIYFSYDVKMKEKGDIPEGYSVSREKKERFSLILESASTNQTSMYLCASATGVFKKLFFGSGTQLSVL.

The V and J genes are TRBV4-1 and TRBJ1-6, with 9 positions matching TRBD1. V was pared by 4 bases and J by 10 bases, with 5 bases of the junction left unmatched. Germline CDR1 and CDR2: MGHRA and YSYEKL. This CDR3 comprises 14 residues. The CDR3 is CASSPGTGSSPLHF. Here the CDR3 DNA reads TGCGCCAGCAGCCCCGGGACAGGGTCCTCACCCCTCCACTTT.

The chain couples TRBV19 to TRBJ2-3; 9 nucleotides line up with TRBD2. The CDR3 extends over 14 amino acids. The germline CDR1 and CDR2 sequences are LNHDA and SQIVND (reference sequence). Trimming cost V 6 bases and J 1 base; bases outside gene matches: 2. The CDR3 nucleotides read TGTGCCAGTAGCGTAGCGGGGGGCACAGATACGCAGTATTTT. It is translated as CASSVAGGTDTQYF.

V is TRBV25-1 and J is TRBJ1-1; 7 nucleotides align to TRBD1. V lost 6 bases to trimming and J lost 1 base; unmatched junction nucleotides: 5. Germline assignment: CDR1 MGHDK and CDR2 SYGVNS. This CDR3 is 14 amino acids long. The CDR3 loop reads CASRRGQTNTEAFF. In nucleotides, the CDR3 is TGTGCCAGCAGACGGGGACAGACGAACACTGAAGCTTTCTTT.

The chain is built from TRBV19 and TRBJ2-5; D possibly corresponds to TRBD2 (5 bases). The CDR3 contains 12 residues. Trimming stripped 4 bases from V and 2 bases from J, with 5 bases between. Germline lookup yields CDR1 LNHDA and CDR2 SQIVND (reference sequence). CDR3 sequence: CASSSGQETQYF. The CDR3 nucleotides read TGTGCCAGTAGTAGCGGGCAAGAGACCCAGTACTTC.

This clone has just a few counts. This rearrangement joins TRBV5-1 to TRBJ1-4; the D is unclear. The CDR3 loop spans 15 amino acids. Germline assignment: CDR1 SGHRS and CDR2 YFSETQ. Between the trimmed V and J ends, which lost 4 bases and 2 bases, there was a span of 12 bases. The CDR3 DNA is TGCGCCAGCAGCCCAGAGGCACAGACTAATGAAAAACTGTTTTTT. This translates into CASSPEAQTNEKLFF. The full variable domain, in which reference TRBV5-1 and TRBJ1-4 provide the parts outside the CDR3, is KAGVTQTPRYLIKTRGQQVTLSCSPISGHRSVSWYQQTPGQGLQFLFEYFSETQRNKGNFPGRFSGRQFSNSRSEMNVSTLELGDSALYLCASSPEAQTNEKLFFGSGTQLSVL.

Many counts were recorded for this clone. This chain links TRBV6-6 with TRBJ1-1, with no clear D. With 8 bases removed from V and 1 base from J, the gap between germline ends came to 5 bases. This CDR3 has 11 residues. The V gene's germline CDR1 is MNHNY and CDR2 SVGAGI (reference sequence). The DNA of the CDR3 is TGTGCCAGCGTGGCGAACACTGAAGCTTTCTTT. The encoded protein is CASVANTEAFF.

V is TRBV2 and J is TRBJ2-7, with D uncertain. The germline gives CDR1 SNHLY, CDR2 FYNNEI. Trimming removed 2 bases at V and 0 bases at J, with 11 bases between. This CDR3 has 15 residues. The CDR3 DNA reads TGTGCCAGCAGTGAATCAGGACGGAGCTCCTACGAGCAGTACTTC. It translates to CASSESGRSSYEQYF.

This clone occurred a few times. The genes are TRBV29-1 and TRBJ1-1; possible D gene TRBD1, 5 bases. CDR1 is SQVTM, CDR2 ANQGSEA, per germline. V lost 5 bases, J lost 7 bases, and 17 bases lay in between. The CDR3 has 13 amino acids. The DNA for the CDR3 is TGCAGCGTTCAGAGGACACCCCAACTTGAAGCTTTCTTT. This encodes CSVQRTPQLEAFF. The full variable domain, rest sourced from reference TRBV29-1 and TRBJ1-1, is SAVISQKPSRDICQRGTSLTIQCQVDSQVTMMFWYRQQPGQSLTLIATANQGSEATYESGFVIDKFPISRPNLTFSTLTVSNMSPEDSSIYLCSVQRTPQLEAFFGQGTRLTVV.

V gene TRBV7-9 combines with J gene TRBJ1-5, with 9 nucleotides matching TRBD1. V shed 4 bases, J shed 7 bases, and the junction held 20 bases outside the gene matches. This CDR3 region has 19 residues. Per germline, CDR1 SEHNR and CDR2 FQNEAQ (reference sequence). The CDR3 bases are TGTGCCAGCAGCTGGGAGACCGGGACAGGGTCGAGAGAAAGACAGCCCCAGCATTTT. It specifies CASSWETGTGSRERQPQHF.

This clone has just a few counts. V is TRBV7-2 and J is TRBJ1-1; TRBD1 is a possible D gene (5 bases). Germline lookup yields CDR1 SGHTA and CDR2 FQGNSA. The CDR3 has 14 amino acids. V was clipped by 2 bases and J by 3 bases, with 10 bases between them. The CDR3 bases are TGTGCCAGCAGCTTACAGCTAGGGGACACTGAAGCTTTCTTT. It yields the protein CASSLQLGDTEAFF.

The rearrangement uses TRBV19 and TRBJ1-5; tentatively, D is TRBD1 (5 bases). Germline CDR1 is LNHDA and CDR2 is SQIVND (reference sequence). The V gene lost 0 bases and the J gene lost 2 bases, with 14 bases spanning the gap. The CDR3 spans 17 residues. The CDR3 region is CASSIEGVRLRNQPQHF. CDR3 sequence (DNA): TGTGCCAGTAGTATAGAGGGGGTCAGATTGCGCAATCAGCCCCAGCATTTT.

The CDR3 DNA reads TGTGCCAGCAGCTTAACCGGGACGATCCAAGAGACCCAGTACTTC. This translates into CASSLTGTIQETQYF. The V call is TRBV7-9, the J call TRBJ2-5; TRBD1 or TRBD2 may be the D gene (5 bases each). The CDR3 covers 15 residues. V gave up 2 bases and J gave up 1 base, with 11 bases separating them. CDR1 and CDR2 from the germline V gene are SEHNR and FQNEAQ (reference sequence).

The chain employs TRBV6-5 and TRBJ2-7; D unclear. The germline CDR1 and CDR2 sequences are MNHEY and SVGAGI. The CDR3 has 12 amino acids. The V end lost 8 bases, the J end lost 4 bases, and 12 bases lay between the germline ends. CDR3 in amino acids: CASRAAAYEQYF. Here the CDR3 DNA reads TGTGCCAGCCGGGCTGCGGCTTACGAGCAGTACTTC.

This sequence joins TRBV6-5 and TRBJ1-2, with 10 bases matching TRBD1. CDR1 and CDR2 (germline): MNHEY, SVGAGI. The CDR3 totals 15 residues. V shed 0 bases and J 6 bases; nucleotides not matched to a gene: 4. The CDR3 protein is CASSYSGTGVHGYTF. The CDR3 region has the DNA TGTGCCAGCAGTTACTCGGGGACAGGGGTGCATGGCTACACCTTC.

The CDR3 protein is CAIGQSYGYTF. DNA for the CDR3: TGTGCCATCGGACAGTCATATGGCTACACCTTC. The chain recombines TRBV10-3 with TRBJ1-2, with a weak D call TRBD1 (6 bases). The CDR3 length is 11 residues. With 8 bases removed from V and 5 bases from J, the gap between germline ends came to 9 bases. Germline V gene sequence: CDR1 ENHRY, CDR2 SYGVKD.